These 21 T cell receptor beta chains originate from one sample sequenced in a study of blood T cell repertoires in COVID-19. Measured with immunoSEQ multiplex PCR; TCRdb has only the in-frame clones, and not every one. The sample yields about 150,000 clones, 70% to 90% seen once. Sequencing input: peripheral blood. These receptors were taken from a man between 45 and 60 years old with active or convalescent COVID-19.

V usage is TRBV2 and J usage is TRBJ2-1; TRBD1 might be the D (5 bases). Deletions cut 3 bases from V and 6 bases from J, with 9 bases between. Germline V gene sequence: CDR1 SNHLY, CDR2 FYNNEI. The CDR3 sequence is 13 residues long. The CDR3 sequence: CASSDRVGNEQFF. As DNA, the CDR3 is TGTGCCAGCAGTGACAGGGTGGGCAATGAGCAGTTCTTC.

This rearrangement joins TRBV11-2 to TRBJ1-6; TRBD1 aligns across 9 bases. This CDR3 is 17 amino acids long. The germline CDR1 and CDR2 sequences are SGHAT and FQNNGV. J lost 5 bases, V lost 3 bases, and 8 bases had no gene match. CDR3 protein: CASSFPRDRVNNSPLHF. The DNA for the CDR3 is TGTGCCAGCAGCTTCCCGAGGGACAGGGTGAATAATTCACCCCTCCACTTT. Complete variable domain (other parts from reference TRBV11-2 and TRBJ1-6): EAGVAQSPRYKIIEKRQSVAFWCNPISGHATLYWYQQILGQGPKLLIQFQNNGVVDDSQLPKDRFSAERLKGVDSTLKIQPAKLEDSAVYLCASSFPRDRVNNSPLHFGNGTRLTVT.

The rearrangement links TRBV27 to TRBJ2-1; 11 bases agree with TRBD2. The germline V gene has CDR1 MNHEY and CDR2 SMNVEV (reference sequence). V lost 7 bases and J lost 8; bases outside the gene matches: 16. This CDR3 contains 17 residues. CDR3 coding DNA: TGTGCCAGCATTCGACACAGACTAGCGGGAACGAAGGATGAGCAGTTCTTC. Encoded protein: CASIRHRLAGTKDEQFF.

Only one count was recorded for this clone. The chain employs TRBV6-2 or TRBV6-3 and TRBJ1-6; D perhaps matches TRBD1 (6 bases). Trimming pared 5 bases from V and 7 bases from J, leaving 12 bases between. This CDR3 contains 14 residues. Germline V gene sequence: CDR1 MNHEY, CDR2 SVGEGT. This chain's CDR3 is CASSRPGHNSPLHF. The CDR3 nucleotides read TGTGCCAGCAGTCGACCGGGACACAATTCACCCCTCCACTTT.

This chain uses TRBV5-8 with TRBJ2-4; D is ambiguous. CDR1 is SGHTS and CDR2 is YDEGEE in the germline V gene. The CDR3 runs 15 residues. V shed 2 bases and J shed 4 bases, with 13 bases lying between them. CDR3 sequence (DNA): TGTGCCAGCAGCTTTTTACAGCTGTTAAAAAACATTCAGTACTTC. Translation gives CASSFLQLLKNIQYF.

V is TRBV6-5 and J is TRBJ1-1; 7 bases align to TRBD1. Germline CDR1 MNHEY, CDR2 SVGAGI. This CDR3 region has 15 residues. J was trimmed by 2 bases and V by 5 bases; bases with no gene match: 8. The CDR3 nucleotides are TGTGCCAGCAGTCGTTACGAGGGGGCAAACACTGAAGCTTTCTTT. This translates into CASSRYEGANTEAFF.

The chain links TRBV20-1 to TRBJ1-5; 7 bases are a match to TRBD1. The germline gives CDR1 DFQATT, CDR2 SNEGSKA (reference sequence). The CDR3 totals 14 residues. J was trimmed by 5 bases and V by 3 bases; bases with no gene match: 7. As DNA, the CDR3 is TGCAGTGCTAGTCTCGGACAGGTTGATCAGCCCCAGCATTTT. Translation gives CSASLGQVDQPQHF.

The chain uses TRBV6-2 or TRBV6-3 and TRBJ1-5, with D hard to call. Trimming took 4 bases from V and 3 from J, leaving 7 bases between them. Germline V gene lookup returns CDR1 MNHEY and CDR2 SVGEGT. The CDR3 contains 13 residues. The CDR3 DNA reads as TGTGCCAGCAGTTTGCAGATCAATCAGCCCCAGCATTTT. It yields the protein CASSLQINQPQHF.

This rearrangement joins TRBV5-1 to TRBJ2-7, with TRBD1 identical over 11 bases. V gave up 5 bases and J gave up 0 bases; unmatched junction bases: 10. CDR3 length: 17 residues. The germline gives CDR1 SGHRS, CDR2 YFSETQ. The CDR3 is CASRHRGGQGVSYEQYF. For the CDR3, the DNA is TGCGCCAGCAGGCACCGCGGGGGACAGGGGGTCTCCTACGAGCAGTACTTC.

The CDR3 loop reads CASSYRLAGRTRETQYF. The DNA of the CDR3 is TGTGCCAGCAGCTATAGATTAGCGGGGAGGACCAGGGAGACCCAGTACTTC. The V and J genes are TRBV5-6 and TRBJ2-5, with TRBD2 matching over 8 bases. The germline CDR1 and CDR2 sequences are SGHDT and YYEEEE. The CDR3 length is 17 residues. Unmatched junction bases numbered 15, after V lost 3 bases and J lost 5 bases.

This clone was detected once. The rearrangement uses TRBV19 and TRBJ2-7; D call uncertain. Germline-derived CDR1 and CDR2 are LNHDA and SQIVND (reference sequence). This CDR3 spans 14 amino acids. Trimming took 4 bases from V and 0 from J, leaving 10 bases between them. This CDR3 is CASSTQVSSYEQYF. CDR3 bases: TGTGCCAGTAGTACCCAAGTGAGCTCCTACGAGCAGTACTTC.

This chain connects TRBV25-1 to TRBJ2-7; 7 bases map to TRBD1. The CDR3 is 16 residues long. The germline V gene encodes CDR1 MGHDK and CDR2 SYGVNS. V shed 1 base, J shed 5 bases, and the junction held 11 bases outside the gene matches. In DNA, the CDR3 is TGTGCCAGCAGTGAATTAGCCCAAGGGGGCGGCGACGAGCAGTACTTC. Translating it yields CASSELAQGGGDEQYF.

The chain links TRBV5-4 to TRBJ2-5, with TRBD2 as a possible D gene (5 bases). Germline loops: CDR1 SGHNT, CDR2 YYREEE (reference sequence). This CDR3 comprises 15 residues. V was shortened by 1 base and J by 4 bases, with 14 bases between the two germline ends. The CDR3: CASSLPKAGGETQYF. CDR3 nucleotide sequence: TGTGCCAGCAGCTTGCCGAAGGCTGGAGGAGAGACCCAGTACTTC. Supplemented by reference TRBV5-4 and TRBJ2-5, the full variable domain reads ETGVTQSPTHLIKTRGQQVTLRCSSQSGHNTVSWYQQALGQGPQFIFQYYREEENGRGNFPPRFSGLQFPNYSSELNVNALELDDSALYLCASSLPKAGGETQYFGPGTRLLVL.

The V call is TRBV19, the J call TRBJ1-2, with 7 bases aligning to TRBD1. CDR1 LNHDA and CDR2 SQIVND come from the germline V gene (reference sequence). This CDR3 comprises 14 residues. After removal of 5 bases from V and 1 base from J, the junction contained 4 bases not matched to a gene. The DNA for the CDR3 is TGTGCCAGTAGTCCGACAGGGAGTAACTATGGCTACACCTTC. It codes for CASSPTGSNYGYTF. Full variable domain (outside the CDR3, taken from reference TRBV19 and TRBJ1-2): DGGITQSPKYLFRKEGQNVTLSCEQNLNHDAMYWYRQDPGQGLRLIYYSQIVNDFQKGDIAEGYSVSREKKESFPLTVTSAQKNPTAFYLCASSPTGSNYGYTFGSGTRLTVV.

This chain links TRBV5-1 with TRBJ2-7; 7 bases are a match to TRBD1. CDR3 length: 14 residues. With 5 bases clipped from V and 0 bases from J, the junction kept 5 bases outside the gene matches. Germline values: CDR1 SGHRS, CDR2 YFSETQ. For the CDR3, the DNA is TGCGCCAGCAGGCTCCGGGACAGCTCCTACGAGCAGTACTTC. Its translation: CASRLRDSSYEQYF.

The chain recombines TRBV18 with TRBJ2-6, with TRBD2 matching over 10 bases. This CDR3 has 18 amino acids. In germline, CDR1 is KGHSH, CDR2 LQKENI. V lost 3 bases and J lost 0; bases outside the gene matches: 5. Written as DNA, the CDR3 is TGTGCCAGCTCACCTCTAGCTAGCGGGAGCTCTGGGGCCAACGTCCTGACTTTC. Residues: CASSPLASGSSGANVLTF.

The chain links TRBV27 to TRBJ2-2; D remains unclear. V lost 5 bases and J lost 0, with 10 bases in between. This CDR3 contains 15 residues. Germline loops: CDR1 MNHEY, CDR2 SMNVEV (reference sequence). Here the CDR3 DNA reads TGTGCCAGCAGTGCCCATAGCCCGAACACCGGGGAGCTGTTTTTT. It encodes CASSAHSPNTGELFF.

This rearrangement joins TRBV7-9 to TRBJ2-1, with a tentative D call TRBD2 (5 bases). This CDR3 region has 13 residues. The germline V gene encodes CDR1 SEHNR and CDR2 FQNEAQ (reference sequence). The V and J ends lost 4 bases and 5 bases respectively, with 9 bases between them. Written as DNA, the CDR3 is TGTGCCAGCAGCTGGACTTCCCACAATGAGCAGTTCTTC. Protein product: CASSWTSHNEQFF.

This clone came up once. The J gene is TRBJ1-3, the V gene TRBV7-9; D is unclear. Germline V gives CDR1 SEHNR, CDR2 FQNEAQ (reference sequence). Trimming left V 5 bases short and J 3 bases short, with 14 bases between. The CDR3 totals 15 residues. CDR3 in amino acids: CASSTLAVNGNTIYF. The CDR3 nucleotides read TGTGCCAGCAGCACGCTCGCAGTTAATGGAAACACCATATATTTT.

This chain uses TRBV10-3 with TRBJ1-2; D unclear. Germline CDR1 reads ENHRY; CDR2 reads SYGVKD. Trimming removed 6 bases at V and 6 bases at J, with 11 bases between. This CDR3 is built from 12 residues. CDR3 DNA sequence: TGTGCCATCAGCGGCGGGGAGGATGGCTACACCTTC. Its translation: CAISGGEDGYTF.

This chain uses TRBV7-2 with TRBJ1-2, with D perhaps matching TRBD1 (5 bases). Trimming stripped 1 base from V and 0 bases from J, with 15 bases between. The CDR3 is 17 amino acids. CDR1 and CDR2 from the germline V gene are SGHTA and FQGNSA. The CDR3 spells CASSLGAGIIANYGYTF. The CDR3 DNA is TGTGCCAGCAGCTTAGGGGCAGGGATTATTGCTAACTATGGCTACACCTTC.